This T cell receptor beta chain was sequenced during a study of T cells expressing NK-cell markers. In the study overall: Beta-chain profiling covered CD3+CD56+NKG2C+, CD3+CD56+NKG2C- and CD3+CD56-NKG2C+ sorted subsets.

Researchers built TCR beta cDNA using 5'RACE template switching with UMIs. Following a re-call of the 5' RACE reads, TCRdb has one entry per CDR3 protein and lacks DNA. The listing records about half a million distinct CDR3 sequences. As for this clonotype: Its antigen is still unknown.

Findings and caveats of the study: Nothing established the HCMV specificity of expanded NKG2C+ T cell clones. A handful of donors showed these clonotypes also leading the CD3+CD56-NKG2C+ fraction.

The source material was blood T cells: a sorted CD56 or NKG2C T cell subset, CD4+ or CD8+ T cells, or bulk PBMC T cells (not recorded which). The clonotype was recovered from a woman aged 45-65 years in good health.

CDR3 region: CASSEWVGSTDTQYF. The chain carries TRBV25-1 and TRBJ2-3. The CDR3 covers 15 residues. The V gene's germline CDR1 is MGHDK and CDR2 SYGVNS.